This T cell receptor (beta chain) was recorded in a study of T cells after yellow fever vaccination. Turning to the study itself: Where fractions had low cell numbers, libraries were prepared from them with the SMART-Seq v4 Ultra Low Input RNA kit.

General study results and limits: Although most clonotypes did not, a small share appeared in both CD4 and CD8 compartments. The secondary response peaked faster, at day 5 versus 15, but was weaker. After the booster, nearly 98% of CD4 and roughly nine tenths of CD8 primary-response clones were re-detected.

This clonotype occurred many times. The antigen remains undetermined. MiXCR, applied by TCRdb to the 5' RACE reads, yields one record per CDR3 protein. The table lists a few hundred thousand distinct CDR3 sequences, around 3.9% of them singletons. V was pared by 7 bases and J by 6 bases, with 21 bases between. The CDR3 contains 14 residues. CDR1 is SQVTM and CDR2 is ANQGSEA in the germline V gene. This chain connects TRBV29-1 to TRBJ1-2; TRBD1 is a possible D gene (6 bases). The sample here was PBMCs, taken 5 days after the yellow fever booster vaccination. This clonotype was obtained from a young man who received the YFV17D yellow fever vaccine. The CDR3 coding sequence is TGCAGCGGTGGGACAAACAGGTTGGGGGATGGCTACACCTTC. Translated, it gives CSGGTNRLGDGYTF.